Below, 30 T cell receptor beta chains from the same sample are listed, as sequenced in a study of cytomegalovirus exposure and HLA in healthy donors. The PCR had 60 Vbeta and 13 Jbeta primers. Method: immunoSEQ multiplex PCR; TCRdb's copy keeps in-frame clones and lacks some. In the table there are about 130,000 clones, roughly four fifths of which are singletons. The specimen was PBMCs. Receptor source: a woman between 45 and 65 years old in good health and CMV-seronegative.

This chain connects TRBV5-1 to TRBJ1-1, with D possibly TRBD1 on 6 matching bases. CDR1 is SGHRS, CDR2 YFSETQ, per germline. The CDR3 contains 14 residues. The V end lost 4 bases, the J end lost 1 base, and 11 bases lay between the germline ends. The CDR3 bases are TGCGCCAGCAGCCCACGGACAGCGAACACTGAAGCTTTCTTT. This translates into CASSPRTANTEAFF. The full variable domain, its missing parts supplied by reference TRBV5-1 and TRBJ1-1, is KAGVTQTPRYLIKTRGQQVTLSCSPISGHRSVSWYQQTPGQGLQFLFEYFSETQRNKGNFPGRFSGRQFSNSRSEMNVSTLELGDSALYLCASSPRTANTEAFFGQGTRLTVV.

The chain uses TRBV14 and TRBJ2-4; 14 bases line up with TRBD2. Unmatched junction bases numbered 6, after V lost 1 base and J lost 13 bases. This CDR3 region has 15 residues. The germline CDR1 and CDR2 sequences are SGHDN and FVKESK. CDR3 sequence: CASSQARLAGGPQYF. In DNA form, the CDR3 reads TGTGCCAGCAGCCAAGCCCGACTAGCGGGAGGGCCACAGTACTTC.

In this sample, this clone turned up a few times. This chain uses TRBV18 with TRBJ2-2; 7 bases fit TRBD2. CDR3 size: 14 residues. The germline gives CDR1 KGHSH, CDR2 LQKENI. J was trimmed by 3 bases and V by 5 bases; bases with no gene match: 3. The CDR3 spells CASSSGTDTGELFF. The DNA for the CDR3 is TGTGCCAGCTCAAGCGGGACCGACACCGGGGAGCTGTTTTTT.

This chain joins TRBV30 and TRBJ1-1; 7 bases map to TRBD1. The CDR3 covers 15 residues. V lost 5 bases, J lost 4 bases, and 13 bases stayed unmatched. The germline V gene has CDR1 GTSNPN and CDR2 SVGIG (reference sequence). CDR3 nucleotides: TGTGCCTGGGAAATCCCGACAGGGTGGGCCACTGAAGCTTTCTTT. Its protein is CAWEIPTGWATEAFF.

The CDR3 DNA is TGTGCCAGCAGCCTAGATGGGGGGGGCACAGATACGCAGTATTTT. Its translation is CASSLDGGGTDTQYF. V usage is TRBV27 and J usage is TRBJ2-3, with 7 bases aligning to TRBD2. The germline CDR1 and CDR2 sequences are MNHEY and SMNVEV (reference sequence). Unmatched junction bases numbered 7, after V lost 6 bases and J lost 1 base. This CDR3 spans 15 amino acids.

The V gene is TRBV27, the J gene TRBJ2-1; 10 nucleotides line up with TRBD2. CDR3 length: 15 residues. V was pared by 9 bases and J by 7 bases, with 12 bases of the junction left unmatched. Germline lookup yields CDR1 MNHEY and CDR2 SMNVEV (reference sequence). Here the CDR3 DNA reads TGTGCCAGAGTAACACCTAGCGGGAGTTTTAATGAGCAGTTCTTC. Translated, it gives CARVTPSGSFNEQFF.

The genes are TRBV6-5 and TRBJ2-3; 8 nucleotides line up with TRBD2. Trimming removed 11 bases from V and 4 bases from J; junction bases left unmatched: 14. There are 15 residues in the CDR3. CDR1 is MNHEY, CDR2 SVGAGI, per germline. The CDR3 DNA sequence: TGTGCCTCCGGGAGGGCTAGCGGGTGGGCAGATACGCAGTATTTT. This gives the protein CASGRASGWADTQYF.

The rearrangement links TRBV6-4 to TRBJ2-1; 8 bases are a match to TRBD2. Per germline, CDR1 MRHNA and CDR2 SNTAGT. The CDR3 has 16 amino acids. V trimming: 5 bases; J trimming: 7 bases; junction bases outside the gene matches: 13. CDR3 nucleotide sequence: TGTGCCAGCAGTACTTCAAGCGGGAGTAAAACGAATGAGCAGTTCTTC. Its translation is CASSTSSGSKTNEQFF.

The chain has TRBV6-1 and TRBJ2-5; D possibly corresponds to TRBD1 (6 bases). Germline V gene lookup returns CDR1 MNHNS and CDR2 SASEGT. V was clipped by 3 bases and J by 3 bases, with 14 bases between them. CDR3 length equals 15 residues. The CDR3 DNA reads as TGTGCCAGCAGTGAGGACAGACTCCCCAAAGAGACCCAGTACTTC. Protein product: CASSEDRLPKETQYF.

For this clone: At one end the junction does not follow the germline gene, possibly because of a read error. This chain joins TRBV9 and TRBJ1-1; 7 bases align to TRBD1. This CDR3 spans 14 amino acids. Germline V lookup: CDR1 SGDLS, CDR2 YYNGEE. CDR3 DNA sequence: TGTGCCAGCAGCTCCCAACAGGGGAACGCTGAAGCTTTCTTT. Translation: CASSSQQGNAEAFF. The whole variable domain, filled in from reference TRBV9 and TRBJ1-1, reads DSGVTQTPKHLITATGQRVTLRCSPRSGDLSVYWYQQSLDQGLQFLIQYYNGEERAKGNILERFSAQQFPDLHSELNLSSLELGDSALYFCASSSQQGNAEAFFGQGTRLTVV.

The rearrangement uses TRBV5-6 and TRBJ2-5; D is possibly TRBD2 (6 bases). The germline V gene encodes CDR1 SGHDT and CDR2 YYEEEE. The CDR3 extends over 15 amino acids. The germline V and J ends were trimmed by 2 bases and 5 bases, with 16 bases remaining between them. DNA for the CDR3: TGTGCCAGCAGCTTACGGGGGACTTTGGGGGAGACCCAGTACTTC. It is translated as CASSLRGTLGETQYF.

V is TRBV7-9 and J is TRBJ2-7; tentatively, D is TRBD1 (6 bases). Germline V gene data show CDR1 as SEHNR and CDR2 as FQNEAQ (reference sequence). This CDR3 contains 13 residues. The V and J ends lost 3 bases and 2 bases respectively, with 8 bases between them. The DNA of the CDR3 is TGTGCCAGCAGCTTGGGGGACACCTACGAGCAGTACTTC. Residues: CASSLGDTYEQYF.

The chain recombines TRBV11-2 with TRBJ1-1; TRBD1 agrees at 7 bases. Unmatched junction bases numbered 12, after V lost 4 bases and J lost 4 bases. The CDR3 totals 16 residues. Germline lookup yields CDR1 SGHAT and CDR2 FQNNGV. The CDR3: CASSSLPGQLGTEAFF. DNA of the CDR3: TGTGCCAGCAGCTCACTCCCGGGACAGCTGGGCACTGAAGCTTTCTTT.

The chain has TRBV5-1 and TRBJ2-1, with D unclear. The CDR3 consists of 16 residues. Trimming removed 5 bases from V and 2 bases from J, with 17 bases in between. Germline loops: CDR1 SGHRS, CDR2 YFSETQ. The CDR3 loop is CASRSGFLGPYNEQFF. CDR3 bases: TGCGCCAGCAGATCCGGGTTTCTTGGCCCCTACAATGAGCAGTTCTTC.

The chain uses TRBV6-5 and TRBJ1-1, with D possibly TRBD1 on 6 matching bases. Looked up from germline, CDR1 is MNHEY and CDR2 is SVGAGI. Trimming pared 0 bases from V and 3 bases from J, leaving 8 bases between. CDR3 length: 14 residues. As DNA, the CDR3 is TGTGCCAGCAGTTACTCGAACAGGGACACTGAAGCTTTCTTT. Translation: CASSYSNRDTEAFF.

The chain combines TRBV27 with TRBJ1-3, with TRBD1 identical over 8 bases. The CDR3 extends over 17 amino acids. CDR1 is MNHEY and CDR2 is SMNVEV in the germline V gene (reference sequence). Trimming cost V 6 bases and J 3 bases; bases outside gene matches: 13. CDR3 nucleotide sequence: TGTGCCAGCAGGTTAAATTACAGGGGGACCCTTGGAAACACCATATATTTT. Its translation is CASRLNYRGTLGNTIYF.

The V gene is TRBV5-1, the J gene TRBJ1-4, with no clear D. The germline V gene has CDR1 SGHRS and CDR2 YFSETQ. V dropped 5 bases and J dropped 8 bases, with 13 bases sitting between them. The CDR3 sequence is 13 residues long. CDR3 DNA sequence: TGCGCCAGCAGGTATTCCGGAGCGGAAAAACTGTTTTTT. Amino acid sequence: CASRYSGAEKLFF.

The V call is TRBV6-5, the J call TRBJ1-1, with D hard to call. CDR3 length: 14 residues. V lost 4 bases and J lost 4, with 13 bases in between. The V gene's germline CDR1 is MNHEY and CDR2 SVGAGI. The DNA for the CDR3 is TGTGCCAGCAGTTTCCCGGGTGGTGGCACTGAAGCTTTCTTT. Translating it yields CASSFPGGGTEAFF.

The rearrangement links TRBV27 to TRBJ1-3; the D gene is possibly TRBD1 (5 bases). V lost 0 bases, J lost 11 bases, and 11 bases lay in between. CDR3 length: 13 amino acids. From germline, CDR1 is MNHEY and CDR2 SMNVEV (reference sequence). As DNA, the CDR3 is TGTGCCAGCAGTTTATCGGGCCAGGGCCCCATATATTTT. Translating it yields CASSLSGQGPIYF.

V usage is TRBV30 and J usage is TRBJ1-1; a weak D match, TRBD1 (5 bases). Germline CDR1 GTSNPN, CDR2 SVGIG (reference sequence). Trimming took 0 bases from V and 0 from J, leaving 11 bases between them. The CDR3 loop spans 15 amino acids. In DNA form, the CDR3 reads TGTGCCTGGAGTGTCGCCAGGGCGCTGAACACTGAAGCTTTCTTT. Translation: CAWSVARALNTEAFF.

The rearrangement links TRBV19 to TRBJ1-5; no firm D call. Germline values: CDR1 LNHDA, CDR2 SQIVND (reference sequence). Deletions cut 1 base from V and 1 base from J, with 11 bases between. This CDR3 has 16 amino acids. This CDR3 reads CASSIGPGFSNQPQHF. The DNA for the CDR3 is TGTGCCAGTAGTATAGGCCCCGGTTTCAGCAATCAGCCCCAGCATTTT.

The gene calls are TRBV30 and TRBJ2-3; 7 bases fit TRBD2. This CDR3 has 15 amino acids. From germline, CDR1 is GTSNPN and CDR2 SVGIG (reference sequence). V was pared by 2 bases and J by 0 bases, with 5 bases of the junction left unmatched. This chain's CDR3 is CAWSKGRASTDTQYF. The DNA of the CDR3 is TGTGCCTGGAGTAAAGGGAGGGCTAGCACAGATACGCAGTATTTT.

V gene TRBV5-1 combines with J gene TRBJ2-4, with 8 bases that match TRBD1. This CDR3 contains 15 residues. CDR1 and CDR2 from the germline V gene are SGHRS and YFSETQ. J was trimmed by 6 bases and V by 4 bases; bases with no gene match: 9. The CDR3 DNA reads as TGCGCCAGCAGCGCCTCACGACAGGGGACAAACATTCAGTACTTC. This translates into CASSASRQGTNIQYF.

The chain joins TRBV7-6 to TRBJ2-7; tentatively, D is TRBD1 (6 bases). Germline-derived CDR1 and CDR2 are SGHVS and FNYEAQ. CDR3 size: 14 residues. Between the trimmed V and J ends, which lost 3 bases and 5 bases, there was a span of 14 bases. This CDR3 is CASSLGQGSHEQYF. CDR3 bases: TGTGCCAGCAGCTTGGGGCAGGGGTCCCACGAGCAGTACTTC.

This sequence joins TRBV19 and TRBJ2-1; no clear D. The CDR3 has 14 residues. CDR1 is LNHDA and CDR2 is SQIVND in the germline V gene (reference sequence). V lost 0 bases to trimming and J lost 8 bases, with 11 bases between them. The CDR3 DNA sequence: TGTGCCAGTAGTATAGATCGGCAGGTCCATGAGCAGTTCTTC. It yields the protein CASSIDRQVHEQFF.

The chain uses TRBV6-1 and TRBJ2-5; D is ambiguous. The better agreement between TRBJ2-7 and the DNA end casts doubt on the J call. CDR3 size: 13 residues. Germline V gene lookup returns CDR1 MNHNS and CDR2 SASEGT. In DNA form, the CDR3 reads TGTGCCAGCAGTGTGGGCAGGTCCTACGAGCAGTACTTC. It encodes CASSVGRSYEQYF.

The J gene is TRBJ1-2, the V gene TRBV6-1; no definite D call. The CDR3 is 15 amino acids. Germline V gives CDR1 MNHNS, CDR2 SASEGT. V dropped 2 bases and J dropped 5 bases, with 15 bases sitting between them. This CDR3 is CASSESGAVVYGYTF. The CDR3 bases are TGTGCCAGCAGTGAAAGTGGCGCGGTGGTTTATGGCTACACCTTC.

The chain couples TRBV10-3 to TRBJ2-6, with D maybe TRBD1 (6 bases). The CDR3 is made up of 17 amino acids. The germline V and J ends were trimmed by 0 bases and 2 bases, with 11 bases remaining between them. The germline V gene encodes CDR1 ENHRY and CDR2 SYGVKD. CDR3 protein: CAISESTQGTGANVLTF. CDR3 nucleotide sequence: TGTGCCATCAGTGAGTCGACTCAGGGGACTGGGGCCAACGTCCTGACTTTC.

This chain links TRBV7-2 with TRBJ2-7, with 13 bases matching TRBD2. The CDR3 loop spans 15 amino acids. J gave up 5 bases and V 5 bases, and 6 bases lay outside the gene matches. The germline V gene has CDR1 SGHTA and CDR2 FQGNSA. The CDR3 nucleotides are TGTGCCAGCAGCCTCACGGGACTAGCGGGACACGAGCAGTACGTC. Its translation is CASSLTGLAGHEQYV.

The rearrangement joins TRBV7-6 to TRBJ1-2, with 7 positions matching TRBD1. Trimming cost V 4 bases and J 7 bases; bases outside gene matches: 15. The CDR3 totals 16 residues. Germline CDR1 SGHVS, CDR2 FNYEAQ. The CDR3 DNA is TGTGCCAGCAGCTCCCAGGCGACAGGGCTTGGGGGTGGCTACACCTTC. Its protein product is CASSSQATGLGGGYTF.